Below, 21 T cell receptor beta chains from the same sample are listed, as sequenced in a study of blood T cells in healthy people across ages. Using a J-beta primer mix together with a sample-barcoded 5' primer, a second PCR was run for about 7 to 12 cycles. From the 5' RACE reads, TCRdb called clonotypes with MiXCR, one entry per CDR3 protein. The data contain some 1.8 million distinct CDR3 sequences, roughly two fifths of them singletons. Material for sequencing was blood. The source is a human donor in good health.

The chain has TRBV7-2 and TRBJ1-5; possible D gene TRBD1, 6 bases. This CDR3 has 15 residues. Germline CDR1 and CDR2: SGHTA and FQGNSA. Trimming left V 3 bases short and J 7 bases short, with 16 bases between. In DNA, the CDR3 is TGTGCCAGCAGCTTCCAGGCGGGGGCTTTCCAGCCCCAGCATTTT. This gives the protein CASSFQAGAFQPQHF.

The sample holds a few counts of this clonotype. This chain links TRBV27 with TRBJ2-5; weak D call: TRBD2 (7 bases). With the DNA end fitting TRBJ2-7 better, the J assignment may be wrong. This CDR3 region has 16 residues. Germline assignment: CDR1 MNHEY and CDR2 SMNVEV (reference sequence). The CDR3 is CASSFSTGGETYEQYF. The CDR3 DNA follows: TGTGCCAGCAGTTTTTCTACGGGGGGCGAGACCTACGAGCAGTACTTC.

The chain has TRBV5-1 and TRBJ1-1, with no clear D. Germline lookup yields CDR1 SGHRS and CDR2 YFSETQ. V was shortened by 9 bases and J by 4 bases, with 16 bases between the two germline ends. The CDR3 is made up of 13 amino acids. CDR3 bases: TGCGCCACTAGGGTTGAAGGTGGCACTGAAGCTTTCTTT. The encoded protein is CATRVEGGTEAFF.

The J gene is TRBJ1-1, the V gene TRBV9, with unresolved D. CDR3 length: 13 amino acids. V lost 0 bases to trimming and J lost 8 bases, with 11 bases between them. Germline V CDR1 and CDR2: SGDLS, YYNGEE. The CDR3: CASSVVGRGEAFF. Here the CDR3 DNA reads TGTGCCAGCAGCGTAGTAGGAAGAGGGGAAGCTTTCTTT.

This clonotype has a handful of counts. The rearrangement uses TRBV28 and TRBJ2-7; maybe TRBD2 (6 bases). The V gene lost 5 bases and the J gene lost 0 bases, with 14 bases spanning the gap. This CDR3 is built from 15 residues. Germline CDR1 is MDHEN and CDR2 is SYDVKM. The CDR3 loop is CASSRYGGISYEQYF. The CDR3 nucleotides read TGTGCCAGCAGTCGATACGGGGGAATCTCCTACGAGCAGTACTTC.

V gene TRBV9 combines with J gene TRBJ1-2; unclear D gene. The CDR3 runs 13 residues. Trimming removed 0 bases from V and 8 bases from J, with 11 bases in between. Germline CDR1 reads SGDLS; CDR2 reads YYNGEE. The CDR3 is CASSVANRPGYTF. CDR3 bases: TGTGCCAGCAGCGTAGCTAACAGACCAGGCTACACCTTC. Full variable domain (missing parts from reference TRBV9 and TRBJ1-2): DSGVTQTPKHLITATGQRVTLRCSPRSGDLSVYWYQQSLDQGLQFLIQYYNGEERAKGNILERFSAQQFPDLHSELNLSSLELGDSALYFCASSVANRPGYTFGSGTRLTVV.

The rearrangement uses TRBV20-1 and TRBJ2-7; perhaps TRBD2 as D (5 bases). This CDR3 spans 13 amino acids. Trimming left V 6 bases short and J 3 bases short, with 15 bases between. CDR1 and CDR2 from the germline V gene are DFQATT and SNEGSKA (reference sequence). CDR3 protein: CSARSGGGYEQYF. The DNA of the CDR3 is TGCAGTGCCAGAAGCGGAGGAGGCTACGAGCAGTACTTC.

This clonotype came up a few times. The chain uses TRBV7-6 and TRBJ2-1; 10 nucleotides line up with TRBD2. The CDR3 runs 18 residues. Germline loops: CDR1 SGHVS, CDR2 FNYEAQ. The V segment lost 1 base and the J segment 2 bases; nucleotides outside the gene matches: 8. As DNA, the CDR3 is TGTGCCAGCAGCTTAGTCATTAGCGGGGGGCACACCTACAATGAGCAGTTCTTC. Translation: CASSLVISGGHTYNEQFF.

The CDR3 region is CASSPPFRDRETDTQYF. In nucleotides, the CDR3 is TGTGCCAGCAGCCCGCCCTTTCGGGACAGGGAGACAGATACGCAGTATTTT. The chain employs TRBV7-2 and TRBJ2-3, with 9 bases aligning to TRBD1. V trimming: 5 bases; J trimming: 3 bases; junction bases outside the gene matches: 12. There are 17 residues in the CDR3. Germline CDR1 reads SGHTA; CDR2 reads FQGNSA. The full variable domain, rest sourced from reference TRBV7-2 and TRBJ2-3, is GAGVSQSPSNKVTEKGKDVELRCDPISGHTALYWYRQSLGQGLEFLIYFQGNSAPDKSGLPSDRFSAERTGGSVSTLTIQRTQQEDSAVYLCASSPPFRDRETDTQYFGPGTRLTVL.

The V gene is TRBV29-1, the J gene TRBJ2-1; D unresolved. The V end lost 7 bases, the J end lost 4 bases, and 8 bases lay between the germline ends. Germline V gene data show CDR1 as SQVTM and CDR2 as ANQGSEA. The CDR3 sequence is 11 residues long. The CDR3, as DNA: TGCAGCGCCAATACTTACAATGAGCAGTTCTTC. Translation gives CSANTYNEQFF.

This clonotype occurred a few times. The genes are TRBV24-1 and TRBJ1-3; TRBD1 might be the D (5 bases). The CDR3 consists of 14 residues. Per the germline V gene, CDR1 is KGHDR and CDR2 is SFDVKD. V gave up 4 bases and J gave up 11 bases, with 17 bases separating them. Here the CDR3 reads CATSETGHNSAIYF. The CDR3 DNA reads TGTGCCACCAGTGAAACCGGACACAACTCTGCCATATATTTT.

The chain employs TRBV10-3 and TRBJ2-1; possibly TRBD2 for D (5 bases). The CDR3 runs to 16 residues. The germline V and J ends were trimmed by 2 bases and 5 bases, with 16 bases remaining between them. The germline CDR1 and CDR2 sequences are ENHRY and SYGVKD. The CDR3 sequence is CAISEPESRRNNEQFF. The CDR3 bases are TGTGCCATCAGTGAGCCGGAATCGAGGAGGAACAATGAGCAGTTCTTC.

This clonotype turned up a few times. Written as DNA, the CDR3 is TGTGCCAGCAGCTTGGGGGCGATGAGCACTGAAGCTTTCTTT. This translates into CASSLGAMSTEAFF. The genes are TRBV7-2 and TRBJ1-1; tentative D call: TRBD1 (6 bases). The V end was cut by 3 bases, the J end by 4 bases, with 12 bases between. CDR1 is SGHTA, CDR2 FQGNSA, per germline. The CDR3 length is 14 residues.

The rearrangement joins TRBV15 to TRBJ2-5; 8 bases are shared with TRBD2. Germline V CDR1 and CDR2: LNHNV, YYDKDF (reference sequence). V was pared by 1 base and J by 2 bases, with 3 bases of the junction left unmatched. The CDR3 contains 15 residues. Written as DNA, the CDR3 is TGTGCCACCAGCAGAGTGCGGGGGGAACAAGAGACCCAGTACTTC. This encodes CATSRVRGEQETQYF.

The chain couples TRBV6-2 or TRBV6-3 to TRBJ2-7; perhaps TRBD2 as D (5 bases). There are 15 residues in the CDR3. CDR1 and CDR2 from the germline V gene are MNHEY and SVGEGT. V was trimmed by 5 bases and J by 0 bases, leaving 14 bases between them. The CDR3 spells CASSRDGESSYEQYF. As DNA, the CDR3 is TGTGCCAGCAGTCGCGACGGGGAGAGCTCCTACGAGCAGTACTTC.

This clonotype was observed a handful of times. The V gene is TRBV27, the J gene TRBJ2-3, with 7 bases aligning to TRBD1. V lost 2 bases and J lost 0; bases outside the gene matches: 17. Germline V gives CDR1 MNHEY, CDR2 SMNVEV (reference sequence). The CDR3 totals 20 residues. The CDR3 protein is CASSLQTQLTGFTSTDTQYF. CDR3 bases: TGTGCCAGCAGTTTACAGACCCAGTTGACAGGGTTTACTAGCACAGATACGCAGTATTTT.

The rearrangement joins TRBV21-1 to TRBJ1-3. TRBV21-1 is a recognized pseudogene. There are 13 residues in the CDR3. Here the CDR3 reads CASNQMRGNTIYF. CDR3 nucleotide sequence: TGTGCCAGCAATCAAATGCGCGGAAACACCATATATTTT.

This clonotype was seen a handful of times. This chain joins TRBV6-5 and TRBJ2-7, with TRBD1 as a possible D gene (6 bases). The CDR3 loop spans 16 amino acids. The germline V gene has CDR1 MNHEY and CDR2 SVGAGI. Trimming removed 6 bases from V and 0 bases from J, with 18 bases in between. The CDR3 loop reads CASSDLTGRGSYEQYF. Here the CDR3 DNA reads TGTGCCAGCAGCGACCTAACGGGCAGGGGCTCCTACGAGCAGTACTTC.

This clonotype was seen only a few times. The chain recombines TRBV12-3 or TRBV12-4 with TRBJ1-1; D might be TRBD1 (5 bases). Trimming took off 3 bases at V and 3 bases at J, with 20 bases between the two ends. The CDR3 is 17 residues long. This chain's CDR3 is CASSLRGGVIIDTEAFF. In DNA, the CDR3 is TGTGCCAGCAGTTTGAGGGGAGGGGTTATTATTGACACTGAAGCTTTCTTT.

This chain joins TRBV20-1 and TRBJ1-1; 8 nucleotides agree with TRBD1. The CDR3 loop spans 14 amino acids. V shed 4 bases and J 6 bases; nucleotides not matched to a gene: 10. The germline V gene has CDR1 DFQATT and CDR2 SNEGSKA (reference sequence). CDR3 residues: CSATGGQGRAEAFF. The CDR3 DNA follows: TGCAGTGCTACCGGCGGACAGGGCAGGGCTGAAGCTTTCTTT.

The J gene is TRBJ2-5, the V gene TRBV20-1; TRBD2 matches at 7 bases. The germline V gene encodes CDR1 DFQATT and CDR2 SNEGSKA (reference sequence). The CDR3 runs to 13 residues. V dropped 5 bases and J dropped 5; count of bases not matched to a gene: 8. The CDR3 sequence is CSAPPGGMETQYF. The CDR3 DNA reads TGCAGTGCTCCCCCGGGGGGTATGGAGACCCAGTACTTC.